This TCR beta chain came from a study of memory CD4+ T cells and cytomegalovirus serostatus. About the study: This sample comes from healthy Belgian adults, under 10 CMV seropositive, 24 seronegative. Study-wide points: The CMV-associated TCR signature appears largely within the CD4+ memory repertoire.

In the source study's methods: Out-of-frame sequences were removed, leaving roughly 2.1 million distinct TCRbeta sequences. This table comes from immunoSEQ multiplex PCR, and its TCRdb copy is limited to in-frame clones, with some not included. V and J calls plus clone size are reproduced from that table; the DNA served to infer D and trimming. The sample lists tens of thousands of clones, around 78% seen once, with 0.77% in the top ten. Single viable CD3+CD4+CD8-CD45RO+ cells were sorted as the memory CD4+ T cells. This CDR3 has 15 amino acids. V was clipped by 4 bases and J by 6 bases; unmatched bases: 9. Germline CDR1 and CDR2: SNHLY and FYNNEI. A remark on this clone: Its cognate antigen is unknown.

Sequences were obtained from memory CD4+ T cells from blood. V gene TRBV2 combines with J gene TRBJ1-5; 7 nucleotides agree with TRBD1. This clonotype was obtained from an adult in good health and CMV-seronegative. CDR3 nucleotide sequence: TGTGCCAGCAGTGTGAACAGGGGAGTAGGTCAGCCCCAGCATTTT. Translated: CASSVNRGVGQPQHF.